Listed here is a single T cell receptor beta chain. Its antigen remains unidentified. No base quality values were provided; no much bigger clone lies one nucleotide off. This sample was sequenced with an Illumina NovaSeq 6000. cDNA libraries for TCRalpha and TCRbeta were prepared by 5'RACE using constant-segment primers, with sample barcodes and unique molecular identifiers added. Trizol reagent was used to extract RNA from every sample. Library amplification was performed in two PCR steps, and a second sample barcode and Illumina TruSeq adapters were introduced in the second step. The libraries were sequenced on an Illumina NovaSeq using 2 x 150 bp paired-end reads. Turning to the authors' computational methods: Reads were demultiplexed and collapsed into UMI-guided consensus sequences with migec v1.2.7. With mixcr v2.1.11, UMI consensuses were aligned to TRA and TRB V and J templates and assembled into clonotypes. Expanded or contracted clonotypes were those called significant by both edgeR and NoisET, with noise models trained on biological replicates. For edgeR calls, a false discovery rate-adjusted p below 0.01 and a log2 fold-change threshold of 1 were applied. As an exploratory analysis of dynamics, PCA with hierarchical clustering was applied to max-normalized trajectories of the 1000 most abundant clonotypes. Separately sequenced CD4+ and CD8+ repertoires were used to assign the CD4 or CD8 phenotype of responding clones. TCRdb's own reprocessing of the public reads used fastp at Q25 and MiXCR and kept productive beta chains. Rows with a matching CDR3 protein are joined into one entry that keeps the most common DNA and genes. What appears here as the V and J calls and clone size reflects TCRdb's work, not the paper's. The sample has 100,000 to 130,000 distinct CDR3 sequences on record, roughly 14% of them singletons. The biggest ten clones account for 35% to 50% of the sample.

This sample is drawn from a study of T-cell memory formation after mild COVID-19 (dated by TCRdb to 2020 to 2022). Background on the whole study: TCR sequence clusters from the two donors were largely donor specific. The cohort comprised two young, previously healthy adult volunteers, one female and one male. In two donors, T-cell clones that expanded and contracted after mild COVID-19 were followed by sequencing TCRalpha and TCRbeta repertoires longitudinally. Beyond this particular receptor, the publication reports: Contracting CD4+ clones were located mainly in the CM and EM memory subsets, whereas CD8+ clones were found to be enriched in EMRA. The study covered only a couple of mild cases, and larger cohorts including severe cases with pre-infection samples were considered necessary. Clones contracting from day 15 to 85 had balanced CD4/CD8 phenotypes, while a second wave expanding from day 15 to 37 was biased towards CD4+. SARS-CoV-2 specificity of the second-wave clones peaking on day 37 was not confirmed. Some responding clones were detected in pre-infection memory, suggesting pre-existing cross-reactive memory T cells joined the SARS-CoV-2 response.

Unmatched junction bases come to 9, with V trimmed by 6 bases and J by 0 bases. The germline V gene supplies CDR1 SGHVS and CDR2 FNYEAQ. There are 16 amino acids in the CDR3, from cysteine to phenylalanine inclusive. Only CDR3 DNA remains: 48 bases, in frame from the first base. PBMCs were isolated by Ficoll-Paque density gradient centrifugation. The sample consisted of PBMCs or a T cell subset sorted from them (not recorded which). This sequence originates from a man between 18 and 35 years old who had mild COVID-19 (a few samples of this study predate the infection). The sample titles of this study are shuffled in the database, so cell type and time point are left out; the donor was told from shared clones. Recombination linked TRBV7-6 to TRBJ2-5, and 8 junctional nucleotides match TRBD1. The DNA sequence is given as TGTGCCAGCAGACCAAGGACAGGGCTGTACCAAGAGACCCAGTACTTC. Protein translation: CASRPRTGLYQETQYF.